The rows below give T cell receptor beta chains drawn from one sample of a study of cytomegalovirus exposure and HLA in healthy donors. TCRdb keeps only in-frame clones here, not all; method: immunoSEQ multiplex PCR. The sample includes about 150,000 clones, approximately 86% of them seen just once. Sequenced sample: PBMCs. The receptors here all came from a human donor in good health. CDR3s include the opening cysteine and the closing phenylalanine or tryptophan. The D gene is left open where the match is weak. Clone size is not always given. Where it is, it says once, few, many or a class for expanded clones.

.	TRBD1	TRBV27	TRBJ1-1	CASRYSTGVTEAFF	TGTGCCAGCAGGTACTCGACAGGGGTCACTGAAGCTTTCTTT
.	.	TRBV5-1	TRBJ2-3	CASSFYPENYDTQYF	TGCGCCAGCAGCTTTTACCCGGAGAATTATGATACGCAGTATTTT
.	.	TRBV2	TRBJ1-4	CASRGRELATNEKLFF	TGTGCCAGCAGGGGGAGAGAACTTGCAACTAATGAAAAACTGTTTTTT
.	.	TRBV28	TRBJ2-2	CASSSSSAADTGELFF	TGTGCCAGCAGTTCCTCCTCAGCGGCGGACACCGGGGAGCTGTTTTTT
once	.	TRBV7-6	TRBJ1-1	CASSAQTGTEAFF	TGTGCCAGCAGCGCACAGACGGGAACTGAAGCTTTCTTT
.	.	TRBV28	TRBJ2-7	CASSLKGYEQYF	TGTGCCAGCAGTTTGAAGGGGTACGAGCAGTACTTC
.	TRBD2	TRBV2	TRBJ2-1	CASSRTSGTLSSYNEQFF	TGTGCCAGCAGTCGAACTAGCGGGACTTTAAGCTCCTACAATGAGCAGTTCTTC
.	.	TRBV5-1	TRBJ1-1	CASSLGHHLNTEAFF	TGCGCCAGCAGCTTGGGGCACCATTTGAACACTGAAGCTTTCTTT
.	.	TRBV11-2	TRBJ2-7	CASSPLGGGVSYEQYF	TGTGCCAGCAGCCCCCTCGGAGGCGGGGTCTCCTACGAGCAGTACTTC
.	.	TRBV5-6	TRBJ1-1	CASSLARDTEAFF	TGTGCCAGCAGCTTGGCCCGGGACACTGAAGCTTTCTTT
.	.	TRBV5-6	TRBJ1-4	CASSFGKLFF	TGTGCCAGCAGCTTCGGGAAACTGTTTTTT
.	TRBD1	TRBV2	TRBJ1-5	CASKEQGLNQPQHF	TGTGCCAGCAAGGAACAGGGGCTTAATCAGCCCCAGCATTTT
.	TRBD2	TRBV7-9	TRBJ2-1	CASSPDSGGSYNEQFF	TGTGCCAGCAGCCCGGATAGCGGGGGCTCCTACAATGAGCAGTTCTTC
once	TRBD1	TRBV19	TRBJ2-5	CASSTQGRRETQYF	TGTGCCAGTAGTACACAGGGGCGCAGGGAGACCCAGTACTTC
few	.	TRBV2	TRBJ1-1	CATLGVAEAFF	TGTGCCACCCTGGGAGTCGCTGAAGCTTTCTTT
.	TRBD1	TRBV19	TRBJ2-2	CASSLWTGAGELFF	TGTGCCAGTAGTCTCTGGACAGGGGCCGGGGAGCTGTTTTTT
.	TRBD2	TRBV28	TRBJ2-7	CASSPPGLAGAYEQYF	TGTGCCAGCAGTCCGCCGGGACTAGCGGGAGCCTACGAGCAGTACTTC
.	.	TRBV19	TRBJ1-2	CASSIDALLDYGYTF	TGTGCCAGTAGTATAGACGCGCTCCTCGACTATGGCTACACCTTC
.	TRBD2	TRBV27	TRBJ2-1	CASSSIAGGTNEQFF	TGTGCCAGCAGCTCTATAGCGGGAGGGACCAATGAGCAGTTCTTC
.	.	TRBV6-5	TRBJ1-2	CASSYGGGSNYGYTF	TGTGCCAGCAGTTACGGGGGGGGATCGAACTATGGCTACACCTTC
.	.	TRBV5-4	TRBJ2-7	CASSLGAGTYEQYF	TGTGCCAGCAGCTTGGGGGCGGGGACCTACGAGCAGTACTTC
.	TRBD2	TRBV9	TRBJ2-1	CASSVASTVAGSGYEQFF	TGTGCCAGCAGCGTAGCGTCTACGGTAGCGGGATCAGGCTATGAGCAGTTCTTC
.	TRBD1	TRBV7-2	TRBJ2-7	CASSSDRGRGSYEQYF	TGTGCCAGCAGCTCGGACAGGGGGCGAGGGTCCTACGAGCAGTACTTC
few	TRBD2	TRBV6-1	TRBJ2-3	CASSETSGSSDTQYF	TGTGCCAGCAGTGAGACTAGCGGGAGTTCAGATACGCAGTATTTT
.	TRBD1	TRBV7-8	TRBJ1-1	CASSFGTGGNTEAFF	TGTGCCAGCAGCTTCGGGACAGGGGGGAACACTGAAGCTTTCTTT
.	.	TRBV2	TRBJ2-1	CASSVRNEQFF	TGTGCCAGCAGTGTGAGGAATGAGCAGTTCTTC
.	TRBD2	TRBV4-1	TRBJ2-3	CASSLQGRDTDTQYF	TGCGCCAGCAGCCTTCAAGGGAGGGACACAGATACGCAGTATTTT
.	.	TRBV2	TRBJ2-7	CASSEGTAYEQYF	TGTGCCAGCAGTGAAGGCACAGCCTACGAGCAGTACTTC
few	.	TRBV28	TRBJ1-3	CASSFGRMNTIYF	TGTGCCAGCAGTTTTGGGAGAATGAACACCATATATTTT
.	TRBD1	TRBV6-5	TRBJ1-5	CASRQGRNSNQPQHF	TGTGCCAGCCGACAGGGACGGAATAGCAATCAGCCCCAGCATTTT
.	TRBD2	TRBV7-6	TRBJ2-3	CASSILTSGATDTQYF	TGTGCCAGCAGCATACTGACTAGCGGGGCCACAGATACGCAGTATTTT
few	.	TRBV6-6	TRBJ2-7	CASSWGGRVNDEQYF	TGTGCCAGCAGTTGGGGGGGGCGGGTAAACGACGAGCAGTACTTC
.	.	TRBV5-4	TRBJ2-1	CASSPRGSYNEQFF	TGTGCCAGCAGCCCGCGGGGTTCCTACAATGAGCAGTTCTTC
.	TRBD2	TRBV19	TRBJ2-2	CASRSGSGVAGELFF	TGTGCCAGTAGGAGCGGGAGTGGGGTTGCCGGGGAGCTGTTTTTT
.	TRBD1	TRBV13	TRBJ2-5	CASSHRQGRLETQYF	TGTGCCAGCAGCCACAGACAGGGACGGTTGGAGACCCAGTACTTC
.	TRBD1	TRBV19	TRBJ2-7	CASSTPGQKTYEQYF	TGTGCCAGTAGTACTCCGGGACAGAAGACCTACGAGCAGTACTTC
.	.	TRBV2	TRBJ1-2	CASSESGLLYGYTF	TGTGCCAGCAGTGAATCGGGACTCCTCTATGGCTACACCTTC
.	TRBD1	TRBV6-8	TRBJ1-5	CASSPRRYRGFNNQPQHF	TGTGCCAGCAGCCCCCGGAGGTACAGGGGCTTTAACAATCAGCCCCAGCATTTT
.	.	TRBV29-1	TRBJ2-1	CSVRRDFPDNEQFF	TGCAGCGTCCGCCGGGACTTCCCTGACAATGAGCAGTTCTTC
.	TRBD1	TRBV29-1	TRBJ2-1	CSVDSPGGSYNEQFF	TGCAGCGTTGACTCCCCAGGGGGCTCCTACAATGAGCAGTTCTTC